This T cell receptor (beta chain) is drawn from a study of T cell responses to AZD1222 COVID-19 vaccine. Trimming left V 7 bases short and J 2 bases short, with 12 bases between. The CDR3 sequence is 14 residues long. Germline assignment: CDR1 SEHNR and CDR2 FQNEAQ (reference sequence). The table came from immunoSEQ multiplex PCR; TCRdb's copy has only in-frame clones and leaves some out. Of about 130,000 clones in the sample, roughly 93% are singletons; the top ten hold around 1%. Study-wide results and caveats: Repertoires in all cases were sampled only once the peak T cell response had passed. Spike-spanning, vaccine-associated CD4 TCRs were dominant at 160-218 and 743-854.

With respect to this clone: The antigen remains unidentified.

Specimen: peripheral blood, collected 28 days after the second AZD1222 dose. This TCR was recovered from an adult who received the AZD1222 COVID-19 vaccine. The chain couples TRBV7-9 to TRBJ2-1, with D possibly matching TRBD1 (6 bases). CDR3: CASTKPGAYNEQFF. DNA of the CDR3: TGTGCCAGCACCAAACCAGGGGCCTACAATGAGCAGTTCTTC.